This TCR beta chain was sequenced for a study of blood T cell repertoires in COVID-19. Turning to the study itself: The samples span acute and convalescent COVID-19 from the United States, Italy and Spain.

The CDR3 has 17 residues. Germline values: CDR1 LGHDT, CDR2 YNNKEL (reference sequence). V shed 4 bases, J shed 5 bases, and the junction held 12 bases outside the gene matches. This clone was recorded once. Sequenced by immunoSEQ multiplex PCR; TCRdb stores in-frame clones only, minus some. The sample includes more than 75,000 clones, 88% seen only once; the top ten take roughly 8.1%. The specimen was peripheral blood. The V call is TRBV3-1 (or the pseudogene TRBV3-2), the J call TRBJ2-5; TRBD2 matches 11 bases. This sequence originates from a woman aged 70-85 years with acute or convalescent COVID-19. For the CDR3, the DNA is TGTGCCAGCAGCCCGGGGACTAGCGGAGGTACCCGGGAGACCCAGTACTTC. It is translated as CASSPGTSGGTRETQYF.